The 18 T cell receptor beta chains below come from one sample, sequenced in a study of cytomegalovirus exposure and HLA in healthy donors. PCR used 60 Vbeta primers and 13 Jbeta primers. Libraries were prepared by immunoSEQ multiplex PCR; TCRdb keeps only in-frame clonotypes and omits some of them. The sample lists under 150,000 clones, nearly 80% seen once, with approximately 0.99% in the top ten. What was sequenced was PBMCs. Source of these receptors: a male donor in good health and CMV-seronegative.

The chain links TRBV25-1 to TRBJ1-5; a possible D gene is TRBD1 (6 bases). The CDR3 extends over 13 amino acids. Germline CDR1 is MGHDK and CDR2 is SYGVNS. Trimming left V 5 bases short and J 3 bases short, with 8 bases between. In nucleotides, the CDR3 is TGTGCCAGCAGTTGGGACATCAATCAGCCCCAGCATTTT. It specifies CASSWDINQPQHF.

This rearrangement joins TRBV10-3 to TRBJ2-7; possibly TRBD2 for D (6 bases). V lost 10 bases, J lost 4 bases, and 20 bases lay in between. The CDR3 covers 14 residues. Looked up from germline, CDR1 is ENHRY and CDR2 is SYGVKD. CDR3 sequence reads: CATGNRDGGYEQYF. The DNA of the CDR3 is TGTGCCACCGGAAACCGGGACGGGGGATACGAGCAGTACTTC.

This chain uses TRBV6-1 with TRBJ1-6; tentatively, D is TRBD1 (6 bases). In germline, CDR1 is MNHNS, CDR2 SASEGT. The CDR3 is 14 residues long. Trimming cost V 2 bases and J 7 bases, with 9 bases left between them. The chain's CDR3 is CASSELQGNSPLHF. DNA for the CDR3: TGTGCCAGCAGTGAACTACAGGGAAATTCACCCCTCCACTTT.

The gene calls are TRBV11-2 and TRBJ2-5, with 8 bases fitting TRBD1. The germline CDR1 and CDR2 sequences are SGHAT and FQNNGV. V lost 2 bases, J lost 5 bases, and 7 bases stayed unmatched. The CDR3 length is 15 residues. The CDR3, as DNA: TGTGCCAGCAGCTTAAGCAGGGGGCCGGGGGAGACCCAGTACTTC. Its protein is CASSLSRGPGETQYF.

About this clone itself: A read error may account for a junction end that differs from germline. The CDR3 nucleotides are TGCGCCAGCAGGTTGGGTGCGGGGGGGTTCACAGATACGCAGTATTTT. Its translation: CASRLGAGGFTDTQYF. This chain links TRBV5-1 with TRBJ2-3, with TRBD2 matching 9 bases. The CDR3 sequence is 16 residues long. Germline CDR1 is SGHRS and CDR2 is YFSETQ.

CDR3 residues: CASSYAGGDQPQHF. The CDR3 DNA reads TGTGCCAGCAGTTATGCGGGGGGAGATCAGCCCCAGCATTTT. The rearrangement joins TRBV6-5 to TRBJ1-5; D might be TRBD1 (5 bases). Between the trimmed V and J ends, which lost 3 bases and 5 bases, there was a span of 11 bases. Germline V gene data show CDR1 as MNHEY and CDR2 as SVGAGI. The CDR3 sequence is 14 residues long.

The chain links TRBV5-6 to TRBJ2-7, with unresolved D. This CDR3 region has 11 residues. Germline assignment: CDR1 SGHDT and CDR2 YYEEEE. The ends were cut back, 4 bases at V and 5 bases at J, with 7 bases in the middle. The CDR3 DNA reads TGTGCCAGCAGCACGCACAACGAGCAGTACTTC. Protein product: CASSTHNEQYF.

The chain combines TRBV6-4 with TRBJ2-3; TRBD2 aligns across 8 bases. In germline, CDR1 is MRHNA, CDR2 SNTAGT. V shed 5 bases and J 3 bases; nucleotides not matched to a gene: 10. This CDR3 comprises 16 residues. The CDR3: CASSPTSGGGTDTQYF. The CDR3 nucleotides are TGTGCCAGCAGTCCAACTAGCGGTGGGGGGACAGATACGCAGTATTTT.

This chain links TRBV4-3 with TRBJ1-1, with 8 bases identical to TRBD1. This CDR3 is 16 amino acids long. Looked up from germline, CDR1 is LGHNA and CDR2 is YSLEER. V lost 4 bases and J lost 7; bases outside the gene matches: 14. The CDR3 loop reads CASSPQWGQELFEAFF. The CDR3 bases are TGCGCCAGCAGCCCCCAATGGGGACAGGAACTTTTTGAAGCTTTCTTT.

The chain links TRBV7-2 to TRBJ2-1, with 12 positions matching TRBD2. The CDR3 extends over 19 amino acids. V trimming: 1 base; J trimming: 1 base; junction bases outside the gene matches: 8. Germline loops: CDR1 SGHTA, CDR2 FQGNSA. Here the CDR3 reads CASSLVGASGGASYNEQFF. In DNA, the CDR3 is TGTGCCAGCAGCTTAGTGGGGGCTAGCGGGGGGGCGTCCTACAATGAGCAGTTCTTC.

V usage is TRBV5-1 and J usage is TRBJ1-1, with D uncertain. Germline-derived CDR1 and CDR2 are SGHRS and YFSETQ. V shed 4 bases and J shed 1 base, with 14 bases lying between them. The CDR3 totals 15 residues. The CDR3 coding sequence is TGCGCCAGCAGCCCCCGAGTGAGTAAGAACACTGAAGCTTTCTTT. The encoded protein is CASSPRVSKNTEAFF.

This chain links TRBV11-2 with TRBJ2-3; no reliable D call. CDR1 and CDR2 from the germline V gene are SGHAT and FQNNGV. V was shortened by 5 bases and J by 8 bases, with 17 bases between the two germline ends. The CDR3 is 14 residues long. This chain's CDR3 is CASSRVPQPSTQYF. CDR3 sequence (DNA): TGTGCCAGCAGCCGAGTCCCCCAACCGAGTACGCAGTATTTT.

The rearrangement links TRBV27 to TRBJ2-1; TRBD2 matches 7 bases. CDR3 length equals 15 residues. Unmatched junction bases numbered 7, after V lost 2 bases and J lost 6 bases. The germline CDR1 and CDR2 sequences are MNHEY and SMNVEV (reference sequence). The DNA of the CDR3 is TGTGCCAGCAGTTTACTCCGGGACTATGTCAATGAGCAGTTCTTC. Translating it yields CASSLLRDYVNEQFF.

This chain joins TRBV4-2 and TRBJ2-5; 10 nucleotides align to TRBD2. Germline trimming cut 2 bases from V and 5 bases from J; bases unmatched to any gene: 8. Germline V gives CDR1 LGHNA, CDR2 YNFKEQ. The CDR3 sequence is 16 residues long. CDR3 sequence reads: CASSQRFLAGEETQYF. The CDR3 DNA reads TGTGCCAGCAGCCAAAGGTTCCTAGCGGGGGAGGAGACCCAGTACTTC.

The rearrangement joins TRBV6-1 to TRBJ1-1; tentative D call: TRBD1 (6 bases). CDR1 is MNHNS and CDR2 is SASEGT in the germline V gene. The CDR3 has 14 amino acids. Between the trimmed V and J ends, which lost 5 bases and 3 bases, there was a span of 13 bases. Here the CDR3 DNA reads TGTGCCAGCAGTACCATGACAGGACACACTGAAGCTTTCTTT. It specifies CASSTMTGHTEAFF.

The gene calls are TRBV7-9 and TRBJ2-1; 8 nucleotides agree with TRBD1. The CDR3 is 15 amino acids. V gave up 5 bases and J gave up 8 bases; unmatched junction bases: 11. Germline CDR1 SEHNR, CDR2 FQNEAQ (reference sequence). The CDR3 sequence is CASSAGQGGFYEQFF. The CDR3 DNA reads TGTGCCAGCAGCGCCGGACAGGGCGGCTTCTATGAGCAGTTCTTC.

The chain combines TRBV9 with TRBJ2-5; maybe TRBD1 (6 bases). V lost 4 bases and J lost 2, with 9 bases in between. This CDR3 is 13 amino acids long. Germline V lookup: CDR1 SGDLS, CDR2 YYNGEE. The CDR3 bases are TGTGCCAGCAGCTACGGACAGCAAGAGACCCAGTACTTC. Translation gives CASSYGQQETQYF.

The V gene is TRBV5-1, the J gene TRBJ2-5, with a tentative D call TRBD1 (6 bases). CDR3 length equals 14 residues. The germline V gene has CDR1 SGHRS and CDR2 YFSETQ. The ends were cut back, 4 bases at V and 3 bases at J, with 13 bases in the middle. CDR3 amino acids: CASSRVAGEETQYF. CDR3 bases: TGCGCCAGCAGCCGGGTGGCAGGGGAAGAGACCCAGTACTTC.